These 6 T cell receptor beta chains were all obtained from the same sample, sequenced in a study of graft-versus-host responses after intestinal transplantation. For these TCRs, the target antigens are not known. The data were produced by immunoSEQ multiplex PCR, yet TCRdb's version contains in-frame clones alone and is incomplete. The sample holds approximately 78,000 clones, around 86% seen once. The sequencing here drew on unstimulated CD8+ T cells sorted from spleen or lymph node cells, taken before transplant. Receptor source: a human donor who was the organ donor for an intestinal transplant.

The chain is built from TRBV28 and TRBJ1-1, with D hard to call. Trimming took 3 bases from V and 2 from J, leaving 10 bases between them. The length of the CDR3 is 14 residues. Germline V gene sequence: CDR1 MDHEN, CDR2 SYDVKM. This chain's CDR3 is CASSFRAFNTEAFF. In nucleotides, the CDR3 is TGTGCCAGCAGTTTTAGGGCCTTCAACACTGAAGCTTTCTTT.

The chain carries TRBV19 and TRBJ2-1, with D possibly TRBD1 on 6 matching bases. This CDR3 spans 15 amino acids. V was clipped by 5 bases and J by 4 bases, with 15 bases between them. Germline V gene lookup returns CDR1 LNHDA and CDR2 SQIVND (reference sequence). The CDR3 region has the DNA TGTGCCAGTAGTCCGTCCGGGACACTTTACAATGAGCAGTTCTTC. This gives the protein CASSPSGTLYNEQFF.

V and J are TRBV27 and TRBJ1-6; D call uncertain. Germline V gene sequence: CDR1 MNHEY, CDR2 SMNVEV (reference sequence). The CDR3 has 13 residues. Trimming cost V 3 bases and J 7 bases, with 7 bases left between them. CDR3 DNA sequence: TGTGCCAGCAGTTTCCTTGGCAATTCACCCCTCCACTTT. Translated: CASSFLGNSPLHF.

The chain combines TRBV25-1 with TRBJ2-1; unclear D gene. V lost 4 bases and J lost 9, with 16 bases in between. In germline, CDR1 is MGHDK, CDR2 SYGVNS. This CDR3 is 14 amino acids long. In nucleotides, the CDR3 is TGTGCCAGCAGTGGGGCCCAATTTGGTAGTGAGCAGTTCTTC. It yields the protein CASSGAQFGSEQFF.

This clone was seen more than once but under ten times. The gene calls are TRBV5-4 and TRBJ1-2; 8 positions agree with TRBD1. Germline values: CDR1 SGHNT, CDR2 YYREEE (reference sequence). CDR3 length: 15 residues. Losses at the gene ends were 1 base for V and 3 bases for J; bases not matched to a gene: 5. CDR3 sequence: CASSLLGQGYYGYTF. CDR3 in DNA: TGTGCCAGCAGCTTGTTAGGACAGGGATACTATGGCTACACCTTC. The complete variable domain, with remaining parts taken from reference TRBV5-4 and TRBJ1-2, reads ETGVTQSPTHLIKTRGQQVTLRCSSQSGHNTVSWYQQALGQGPQFIFQYYREEENGRGNFPPRFSGLQFPNYSSELNVNALELDDSALYLCASSLLGQGYYGYTFGSGTRLTVV.

This chain uses TRBV7-9 with TRBJ2-7, with 8 bases that match TRBD2. The CDR3 has 13 residues. V shed 7 bases, J shed 0 bases, and the junction held 2 bases outside the gene matches. CDR1 SEHNR and CDR2 FQNEAQ come from the germline V gene (reference sequence). The CDR3 reads CASKSGSSYEQYF. For the CDR3, the DNA is TGTGCCAGCAAAAGCGGGAGCTCCTACGAGCAGTACTTC.